This T cell receptor (beta chain) was captured in a study of cytomegalovirus exposure and HLA in healthy donors. Germline lookup yields CDR1 MNHNY and CDR2 SVGAGI (reference sequence). This CDR3 is built from 16 residues. Trimming at V came to 0 bases and at J to 2 bases, leaving 5 bases not matched to a gene. About this clone: Its antigen is not known.

Study findings and constraints: In a later analysis, TCR beta V- and J-gene trimming showed a link to a missense DCLRE1C variant. Available immune exposure information covered CMV serostatus only.

The PCR employed 60 Vbeta primers together with 13 Jbeta primers. The repertoire was sequenced with immunoSEQ multiplex PCR; TCRdb's copy has only in-frame clones and lacks some. The sample holds about 140,000 clones; roughly 77% are singletons and the top ten take about 3.1%. Input material: PBMCs. The rearrangement links TRBV6-6 to TRBJ2-7, with 9 bases matching TRBD1. This TCR was recovered from a man aged 35-49 years in good health and CMV-seronegative. The CDR3: CASSYSWTGEPYEQYF. In nucleotides, the CDR3 is TGTGCCAGCAGTTACTCATGGACAGGGGAGCCCTACGAGCAGTACTTC.